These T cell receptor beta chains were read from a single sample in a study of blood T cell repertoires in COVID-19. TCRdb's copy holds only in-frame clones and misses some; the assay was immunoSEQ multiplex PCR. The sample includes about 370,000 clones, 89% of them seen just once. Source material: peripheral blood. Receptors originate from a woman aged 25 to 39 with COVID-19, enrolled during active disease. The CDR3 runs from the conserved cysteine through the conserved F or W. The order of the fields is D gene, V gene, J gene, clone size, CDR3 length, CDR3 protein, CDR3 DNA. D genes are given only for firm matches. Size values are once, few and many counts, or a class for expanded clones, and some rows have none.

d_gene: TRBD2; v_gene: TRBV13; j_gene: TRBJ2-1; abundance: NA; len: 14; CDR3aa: CASLLAGGKNEQFF; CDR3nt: TGTGCCAGCCTTCTAGCGGGGGGAAAAAATGAGCAGTTCTTC
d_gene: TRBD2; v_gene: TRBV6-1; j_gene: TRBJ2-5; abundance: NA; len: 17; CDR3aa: CASSEYWASGVQETQYF; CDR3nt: TGTGCCAGCAGTGAATACTGGGCTAGCGGGGTCCAAGAGACCCAGTACTTC
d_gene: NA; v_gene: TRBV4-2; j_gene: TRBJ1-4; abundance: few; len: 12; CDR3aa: CASSQGGEKLFF; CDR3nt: TGTGCCAGCAGCCAAGGAGGGGAAAAACTGTTTTTT
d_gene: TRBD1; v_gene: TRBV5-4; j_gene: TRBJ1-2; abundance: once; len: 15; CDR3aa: CASSLVAGGRYGYTF; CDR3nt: TGTGCCAGCAGCTTGGTAGCAGGGGGCAGATATGGCTACACCTTC
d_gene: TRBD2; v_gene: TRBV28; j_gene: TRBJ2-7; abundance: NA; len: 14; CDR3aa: CASSSSGGADEQYF; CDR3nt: TGTGCCAGCAGTTCTAGCGGGGGGGCTGACGAGCAGTACTTC
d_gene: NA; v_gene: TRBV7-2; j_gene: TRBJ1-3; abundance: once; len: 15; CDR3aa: CASSLGVTGGNTIYF; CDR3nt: TGTGCCAGCAGCTTAGGGGTTACAGGGGGAAACACCATATATTTT
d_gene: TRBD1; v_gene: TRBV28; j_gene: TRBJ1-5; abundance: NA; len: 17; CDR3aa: CASSLIGVRGFDQPQHF; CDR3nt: TGTGCCAGCAGTTTAATTGGGGTCAGGGGGTTCGATCAGCCCCAGCATTTT
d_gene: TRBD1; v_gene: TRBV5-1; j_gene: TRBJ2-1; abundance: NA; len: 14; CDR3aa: CASSLFGTGDEQFF; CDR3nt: TGCGCCAGCAGCCTTTTTGGGACAGGGGATGAGCAGTTCTTC
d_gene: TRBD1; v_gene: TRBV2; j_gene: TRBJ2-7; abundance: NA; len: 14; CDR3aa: CASSLGQGPYEQYF; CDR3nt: TGTGCCAGCAGCCTGGGACAGGGGCCCTACGAGCAGTACTTC
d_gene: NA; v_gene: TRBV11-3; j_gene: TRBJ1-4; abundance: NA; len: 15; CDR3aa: CASRGTNSANEKLFF; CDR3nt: TGTGCCAGCAGGGGGACAAACTCGGCTAATGAAAAACTGTTTTTT
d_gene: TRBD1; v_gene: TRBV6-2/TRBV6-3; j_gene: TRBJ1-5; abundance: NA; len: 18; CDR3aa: CASSKGLGTGEDNQPQHF; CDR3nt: TGTGCCAGCAGTAAGGGCTTGGGGACAGGGGAGGACAATCAGCCCCAGCATTTT
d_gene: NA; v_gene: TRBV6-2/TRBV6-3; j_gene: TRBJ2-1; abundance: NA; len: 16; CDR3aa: CASSYHFSGPNNEQFF; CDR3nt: TGTGCCAGCAGTTACCACTTTAGCGGCCCCAACAATGAGCAGTTCTTC
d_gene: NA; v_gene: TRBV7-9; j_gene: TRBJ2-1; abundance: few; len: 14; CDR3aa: CASSLGSIYNEQFF; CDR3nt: TGTGCCAGCAGCTTAGGCAGTATTTACAATGAGCAGTTCTTC
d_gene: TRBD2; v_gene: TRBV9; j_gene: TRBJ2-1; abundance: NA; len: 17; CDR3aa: CASSGEKAGGAYNEQFF; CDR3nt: TGTGCCAGCAGCGGAGAGAAAGCGGGAGGAGCGTACAATGAGCAGTTCTTC
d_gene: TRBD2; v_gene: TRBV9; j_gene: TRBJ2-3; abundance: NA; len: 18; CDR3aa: CASSPGIAGGRGTDTQYF; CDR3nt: TGTGCCAGCAGCCCCGGGATAGCGGGAGGGCGGGGCACAGATACGCAGTATTTT
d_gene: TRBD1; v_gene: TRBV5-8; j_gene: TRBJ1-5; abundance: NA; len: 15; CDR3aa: CASSLGTGGWQPQHF; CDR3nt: TGTGCCAGCAGCTTGGGGACAGGCGGTTGGCAGCCCCAGCATTTT
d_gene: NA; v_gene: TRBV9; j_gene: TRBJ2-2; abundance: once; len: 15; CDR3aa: CASSFGQPNTGELFF; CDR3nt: TGTGCCAGCAGCTTCGGACAGCCGAACACCGGGGAGCTGTTTTTT
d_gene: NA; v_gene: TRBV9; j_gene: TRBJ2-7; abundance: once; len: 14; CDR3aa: CASSVDGGSDEQYF; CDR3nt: TGTGCCAGCAGCGTAGATGGGGGGAGCGACGAGCAGTACTTC
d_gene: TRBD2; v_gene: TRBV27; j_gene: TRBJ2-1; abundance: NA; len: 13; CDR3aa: CASRLAGWGEQFF; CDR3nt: TGTGCCAGCAGATTAGCGGGTTGGGGTGAGCAGTTCTTC
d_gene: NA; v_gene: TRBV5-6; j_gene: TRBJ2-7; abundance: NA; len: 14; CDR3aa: CASSLGGSSYEQYF; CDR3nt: TGTGCCAGCAGCTTGGGTGGCAGCTCCTACGAGCAGTACTTC
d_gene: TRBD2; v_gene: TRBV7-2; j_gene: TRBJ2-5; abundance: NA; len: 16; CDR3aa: CASSGTSGGPWETQYF; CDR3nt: TGTGCCAGCAGCGGAACTAGCGGGGGGCCCTGGGAGACCCAGTACTTC
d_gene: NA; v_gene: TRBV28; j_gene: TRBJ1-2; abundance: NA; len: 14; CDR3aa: CASSPGQNNYGYTF; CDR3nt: TGTGCCAGCAGCCCCGGACAGAATAACTATGGCTACACCTTC
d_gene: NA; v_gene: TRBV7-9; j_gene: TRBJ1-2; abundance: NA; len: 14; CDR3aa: CASSSSARTHGYTF; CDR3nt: TGTGCCAGCAGCTCCTCCGCCAGAACCCATGGCTACACCTTC
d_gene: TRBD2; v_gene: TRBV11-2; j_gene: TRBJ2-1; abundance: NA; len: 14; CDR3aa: CASCLAGGVNEQFF; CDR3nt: TGTGCCAGCTGCTTAGCGGGAGGTGTAAATGAGCAGTTCTTC
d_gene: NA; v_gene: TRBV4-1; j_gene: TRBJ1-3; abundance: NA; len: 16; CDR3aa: CASSPRPRGGRNTIYF; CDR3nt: TGCGCCAGCAGCCCCCGCCCGCGGGGAGGGAGAAACACCATATATTTT
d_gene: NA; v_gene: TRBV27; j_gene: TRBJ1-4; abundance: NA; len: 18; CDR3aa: CASSLSRPARQGDEKLFF; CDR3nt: TGTGCCAGCAGTTTATCGCGCCCGGCCCGCCAGGGCGATGAAAAACTGTTTTTT
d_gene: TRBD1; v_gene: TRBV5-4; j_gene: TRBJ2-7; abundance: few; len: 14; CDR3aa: CASSLYQGAYEQYF; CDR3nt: TGTGCCAGCAGCTTGTATCAGGGGGCCTACGAGCAGTACTTC
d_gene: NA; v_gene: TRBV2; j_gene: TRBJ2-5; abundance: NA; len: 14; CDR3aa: CASSPLGAFETQYF; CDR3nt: TGTGCCAGCAGCCCCCTTGGGGCTTTTGAGACCCAGTACTTC
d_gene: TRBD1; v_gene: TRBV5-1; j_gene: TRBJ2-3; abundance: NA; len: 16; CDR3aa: CASSLEGDRRIGTQYF; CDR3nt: TGCGCCAGCAGCTTGGAGGGGGACAGGCGTATTGGTACGCAGTATTTT
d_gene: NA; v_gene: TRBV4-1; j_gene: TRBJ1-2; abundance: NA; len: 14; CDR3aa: CASSRGQGINGYTF; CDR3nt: TGCGCCAGCAGCCGCGGGCAGGGGATAAATGGCTACACCTTC
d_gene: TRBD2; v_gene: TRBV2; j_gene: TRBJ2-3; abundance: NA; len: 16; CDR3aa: CASRLGTSSSTDTQYF; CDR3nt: TGTGCCAGCAGACTAGGGACTAGCAGTAGCACAGATACGCAGTATTTT
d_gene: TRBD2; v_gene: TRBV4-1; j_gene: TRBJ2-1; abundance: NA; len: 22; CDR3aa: CASSQLFQLQGLATSSYNEQFF; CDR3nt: TGCGCCAGCAGCCAGCTTTTCCAGCTTCAGGGACTAGCGACTAGCTCCTACAATGAGCAGTTCTTC
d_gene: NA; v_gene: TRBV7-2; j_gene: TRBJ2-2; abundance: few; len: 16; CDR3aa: CASSLFGTGNTGELFF; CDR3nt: TGTGCCAGCAGCTTGTTCGGTACCGGGAACACCGGGGAGCTGTTTTTT
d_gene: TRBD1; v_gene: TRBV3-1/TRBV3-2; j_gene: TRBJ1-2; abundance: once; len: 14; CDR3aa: CASSQRGQWAGYTF; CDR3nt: TGTGCCAGCAGCCAAAGGGGACAGTGGGCGGGCTACACCTTC
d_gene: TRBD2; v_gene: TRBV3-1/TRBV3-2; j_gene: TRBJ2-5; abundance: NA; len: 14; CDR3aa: CASSRGLVSETQYF; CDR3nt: TGTGCCAGCAGCCGAGGACTAGTTTCTGAGACCCAGTACTTC
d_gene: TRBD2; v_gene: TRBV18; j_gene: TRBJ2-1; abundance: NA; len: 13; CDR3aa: CASSLGLVDEQFF; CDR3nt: TGTGCCAGCTCACTGGGACTAGTCGATGAGCAGTTCTTC
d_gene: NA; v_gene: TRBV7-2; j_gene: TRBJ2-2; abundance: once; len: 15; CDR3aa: CASSLGAGNTGELFF; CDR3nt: TGTGCCAGCAGCTTAGGTGCAGGGAACACCGGGGAGCTGTTTTTT
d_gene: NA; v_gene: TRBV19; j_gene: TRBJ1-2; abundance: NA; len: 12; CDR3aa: CASSQTGYGYTF; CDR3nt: TGTGCCAGTAGCCAGACGGGGTACGGCTACACCTTC
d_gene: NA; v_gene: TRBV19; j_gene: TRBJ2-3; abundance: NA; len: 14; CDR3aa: CASSFGAVTDTQYF; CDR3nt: TGTGCCAGTAGTTTTGGGGCGGTCACAGATACGCAGTATTTT
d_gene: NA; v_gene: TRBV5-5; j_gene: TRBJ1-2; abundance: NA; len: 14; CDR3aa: CASSPDQGLYGYTF; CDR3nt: TGTGCCAGCAGCCCAGACCAGGGGCTCTATGGCTACACCTTC
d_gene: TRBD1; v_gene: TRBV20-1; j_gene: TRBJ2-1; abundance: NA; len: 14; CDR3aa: CSASFTGVNNEQFF; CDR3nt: TGCAGTGCTAGTTTTACAGGGGTTAACAATGAGCAGTTCTTC
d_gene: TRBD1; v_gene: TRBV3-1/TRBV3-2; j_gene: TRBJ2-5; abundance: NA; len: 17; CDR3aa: CASSQGGQGRFQETQYF; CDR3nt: TGTGCCAGCAGCCAAGGAGGACAGGGGAGATTCCAAGAGACCCAGTACTTC
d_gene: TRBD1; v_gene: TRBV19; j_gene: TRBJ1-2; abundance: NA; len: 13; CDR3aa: CASRGQDNYGYTF; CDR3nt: TGTGCCAGCCGCGGACAGGACAACTATGGCTACACCTTC
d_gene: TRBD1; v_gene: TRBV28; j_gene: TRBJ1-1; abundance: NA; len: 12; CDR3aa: CASSSRGRGAFF; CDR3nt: TGTGCCAGCAGTTCCAGGGGGCGTGGAGCTTTCTTT
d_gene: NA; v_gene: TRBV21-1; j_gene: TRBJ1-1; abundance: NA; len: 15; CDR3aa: CASSRSTQAETEAFF; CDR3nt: TGTGCCAGCAGCAGATCCACCCAGGCAGAAACTGAAGCTTTCTTT
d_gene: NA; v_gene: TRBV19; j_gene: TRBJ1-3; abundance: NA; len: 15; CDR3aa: CASRSLDQQGNTIYF; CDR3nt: TGTGCCAGTAGAAGCCTCGACCAACAGGGAAACACCATATATTTT
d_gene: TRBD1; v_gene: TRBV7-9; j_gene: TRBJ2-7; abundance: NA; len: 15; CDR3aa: CASSSDRDLNFKQYF; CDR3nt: TGTGCCAGCAGCTCGGACAGGGATTTGAACTTCAAGCAGTACTTC
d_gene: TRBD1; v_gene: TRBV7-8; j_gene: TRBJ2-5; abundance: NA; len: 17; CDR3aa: CASSLHRDRGRMETQYF; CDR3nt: TGTGCCAGCAGCTTACACAGGGACAGGGGACGGATGGAGACCCAGTACTTC
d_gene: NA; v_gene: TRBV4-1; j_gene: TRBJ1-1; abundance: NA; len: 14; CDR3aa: CASRQRTVSTEAFF; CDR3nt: TGCGCCAGCAGACAAAGGACAGTTTCAACTGAAGCTTTCTTT